These 24 T cell receptor beta chains came from one sample sequenced in a study of T cell changes during pregnancy in multiple sclerosis. Sequencing was performed with immunoSEQ multiplex PCR; in TCRdb, only in-frame clones are kept and a portion is missing. The data hold 20,000 to 30,000 clones, with more than 75% observed a single time. Material: CD8+ T cells from peripheral blood mononuclear cells, obtained in the third trimester of pregnancy. These receptors all come from a female donor in good health, enrolled as a control in a pregnancy study.

This sequence joins TRBV7-3 and TRBJ2-1; TRBD2 matches at 10 bases. CDR3 size: 17 residues. Looked up from germline, CDR1 is SGHTA and CDR2 is FQGTGA. The V gene end was trimmed by 5 bases and the J gene end by 0 bases; junction bases not matched to a gene: 7. CDR3 sequence (DNA): TGTGCCAGCAGCCCAGGGACTAGCGCGGCCTCCTACAATGAGCAGTTCTTC. It is translated as CASSPGTSAASYNEQFF.

The gene calls are TRBV6-6 and TRBJ2-1, with 8 bases that match TRBD2. This CDR3 is built from 16 residues. Unmatched junction bases numbered 10, after V lost 7 bases and J lost 2 bases. Germline V CDR1 and CDR2: MNHNY, SVGAGI (reference sequence). Here the CDR3 DNA reads TGTGCCAGCACCGCTTCAGCGGGGGCAACCTACAATGAGCAGTTCTTC. Its translation is CASTASAGATYNEQFF.

This sequence joins TRBV7-9 and TRBJ2-1; TRBD2 is a possible D gene (5 bases). CDR3 size: 17 residues. In germline, CDR1 is SEHNR, CDR2 FQNEAQ (reference sequence). V dropped 5 bases and J dropped 9 bases, with 26 bases sitting between them. This chain's CDR3 is CASSPNSLVIIYREQFF. The CDR3 DNA reads as TGTGCCAGCAGCCCAAATTCACTAGTTATCATTTATCGTGAGCAGTTCTTC.

This rearrangement joins TRBV13 to TRBJ2-2; D is unclear. From germline, CDR1 is PRHDT and CDR2 FYEKMQ (reference sequence). Between the trimmed V and J ends, which lost 2 bases and 0 bases, there was a span of 4 bases. The CDR3 is 14 residues long. CDR3 sequence (DNA): TGTGCCAGCAGCTTAAGAGCGAACACCGGGGAGCTGTTTTTT. Its protein is CASSLRANTGELFF.

This chain's CDR3 is CASSETRTGSSYEQYF. DNA of the CDR3: TGTGCCAGCAGTGAAACAAGGACAGGGAGCTCCTACGAGCAGTACTTC. The rearrangement uses TRBV2 and TRBJ2-7; 8 nucleotides align to TRBD1. With V trimmed by 2 bases and J by 0 bases, 6 bases remained unmatched. Looked up from germline, CDR1 is SNHLY and CDR2 is FYNNEI. This CDR3 contains 16 residues.

V usage is TRBV9 and J usage is TRBJ1-1, with 7 bases that match TRBD1. This CDR3 has 16 amino acids. Germline V gene lookup returns CDR1 SGDLS and CDR2 YYNGEE. V was clipped by 0 bases and J by 0 bases; unmatched bases: 5. The CDR3 DNA reads as TGTGCCAGCAGCGTAGATCCGGGACAGCTGAACACTGAAGCTTTCTTT. Residues: CASSVDPGQLNTEAFF. The whole variable domain, remainder taken from reference TRBV9 and TRBJ1-1, is DSGVTQTPKHLITATGQRVTLRCSPRSGDLSVYWYQQSLDQGLQFLIQYYNGEERAKGNILERFSAQQFPDLHSELNLSSLELGDSALYFCASSVDPGQLNTEAFFGQGTRLTVV.

The chain joins TRBV5-6 to TRBJ2-3, with TRBD2 matching over 15 bases. After removal of 4 bases from V and 3 bases from J, the junction contained 12 bases not matched to a gene. The CDR3 totals 19 residues. Germline CDR1 is SGHDT and CDR2 is YYEEEE. CDR3 residues: CASSTGLAGGRWGTDTQYF. The DNA of the CDR3 is TGTGCCAGCAGCACTGGACTAGCGGGAGGGCGTTGGGGGACAGATACGCAGTATTTT. Variable domain in full (rest from reference TRBV5-6 and TRBJ2-3): DAGVTQSPTHLIKTRGQQVTLRCSPKSGHDTVSWYQQALGQGPQFIFQYYEEEERQRGNFPDRFSGHQFPNYSSELNVNALLLGDSALYLCASSTGLAGGRWGTDTQYFGPGTRLTVL.

The chain joins TRBV11-3 to TRBJ1-1, with TRBD1 matching over 7 bases. This CDR3 contains 14 residues. With V trimmed by 6 bases and J by 1 base, 5 bases remained unmatched. CDR1 SGHNT and CDR2 YENEEA come from the germline V gene. The CDR3 region has the DNA TGTGCCAGCAGGGAGGGACAGACGAACACTGAAGCTTTCTTT. Protein sequence: CASREGQTNTEAFF. The complete variable domain, with remaining parts taken from reference TRBV11-3 and TRBJ1-1, reads EAGVVQSPRYKIIEKKQPVAFWCNPISGHNTLYWYLQNLGQGPELLIRYENEEAVDDSQLPKDRFSAERLKGVDSTLKIQPAELGDSAVYLCASREGQTNTEAFFGQGTRLTVV.

This sequence joins TRBV6-1 and TRBJ1-1, with 7 bases fitting TRBD1. V lost 6 bases and J lost 4; bases outside the gene matches: 2. The germline V gene has CDR1 MNHNS and CDR2 SASEGT. The CDR3 extends over 12 amino acids. CDR3 coding DNA: TGTGCCAGCAGAGGGGGCGTCACTGAAGCTTTCTTT. It codes for CASRGGVTEAFF.

This chain uses TRBV27 with TRBJ2-7, with 8 bases aligning to TRBD2. Germline assignment: CDR1 MNHEY and CDR2 SMNVEV (reference sequence). Trimming took 5 bases from V and 4 from J; bases not matched to a gene: 7. This CDR3 is built from 14 residues. The CDR3 nucleotides are TGTGCCAGCAGTCGGACTAGCAGGGGTTACGAGCAGTACTTC. This translates into CASSRTSRGYEQYF.

By share of the sample, this clone is medium-sized (0.01 to 0.1%). V usage is TRBV7-9 and J usage is TRBJ2-7; possible D gene TRBD2, 6 bases. V was shortened by 5 bases and J by 5 bases, with 13 bases between the two germline ends. The CDR3 is made up of 13 amino acids. Germline CDR1 is SEHNR and CDR2 is FQNEAQ (reference sequence). The CDR3 DNA sequence: TGTGCCAGCAGCACGGGACTTTACAACGAGCAGTACTTC. It specifies CASSTGLYNEQYF.

This clone was observed once. CDR3 in DNA: TGTGCCAGCAGTTACGGGACAAACACCGGGGAGCTGTTTTTT. Translating gives CASSYGTNTGELFF. V gene TRBV27 combines with J gene TRBJ2-2, with TRBD1 as a possible D gene (6 bases). V lost 4 bases, J lost 2 bases, and 8 bases lay in between. CDR3 length equals 14 residues. Germline V gene data show CDR1 as MNHEY and CDR2 as SMNVEV (reference sequence).

The CDR3 is CASSPRDSETYEQYF. CDR3 nucleotide sequence: TGTGCCAGCTCACCCCGGGACAGTGAAACCTACGAGCAGTACTTC. The chain carries TRBV18 and TRBJ2-7, with 7 bases fitting TRBD1. The length of the CDR3 is 15 residues. V gave up 3 bases and J gave up 2 bases; unmatched junction bases: 7. CDR1 is KGHSH, CDR2 LQKENI, per germline.

V gene TRBV6-5 combines with J gene TRBJ1-2, with a possible D match to TRBD1 (6 bases). Germline values: CDR1 MNHEY, CDR2 SVGAGI. Trimming cost V 2 bases and J 2 bases, with 12 bases left between them. The CDR3 consists of 15 residues. The chain's CDR3 is CASSYGQRGNYGYTF. CDR3 bases: TGTGCCAGCAGTTACGGACAGAGGGGGAACTATGGCTACACCTTC.

As DNA, the CDR3 is TGTGCCAGCAGTTACTCCTTGGACAGCACCTACGAGCAGTACTTC. Encoded protein: CASSYSLDSTYEQYF. The genes are TRBV6-5 and TRBJ2-7; perhaps TRBD1 as D (6 bases). Per the germline V gene, CDR1 is MNHEY and CDR2 is SVGAGI. There are 15 residues in the CDR3. The germline V and J ends were trimmed by 0 bases and 2 bases, with 11 bases remaining between them.

This chain uses TRBV5-4 with TRBJ2-7; possible D gene TRBD1, 5 bases. There are 13 residues in the CDR3. CDR1 is SGHNT and CDR2 is YYREEE in the germline V gene (reference sequence). V was clipped by 8 bases and J by 1 base, with 13 bases between them. The CDR3 DNA reads as TGTGCCAGTGCCCAGGGCACTTCCTACGAGCAGTACTTC. This sequence encodes CASAQGTSYEQYF.

This clone was observed a handful of times. This sequence joins TRBV2 and TRBJ1-1; D is ambiguous. The length of the CDR3 is 13 residues. Trimming stripped 9 bases from V and 7 bases from J, with 18 bases between. CDR1 SNHLY and CDR2 FYNNEI come from the germline V gene. CDR3 residues: CASMREWGGEAFF. CDR3 nucleotide sequence: TGTGCCAGTATGAGGGAATGGGGAGGTGAAGCTTTCTTT. The entire variable domain, with the rest obtained from reference TRBV2 and TRBJ1-1, is as follows: EPEVTQTPSHQVTQMGQEVILRCVPISNHLYFYWYRQILGQKVEFLVSFYNNEISEKSEIFDDQFSVERPDGSNFTLKIRSTKLEDSAMYFCASMREWGGEAFFGQGTRLTVV.

The V gene is TRBV15, the J gene TRBJ2-1; possibly TRBD2 for D (5 bases). The CDR3 totals 20 residues. Trimming took off 1 base at V and 5 bases at J, with 27 bases between the two ends. From germline, CDR1 is LNHNV and CDR2 YYDKDF (reference sequence). CDR3 region: CATSRAWESGSGVSNNEQFF. CDR3 in DNA: TGTGCCACCAGCAGAGCATGGGAGTCCGGCTCCGGAGTTAGTAACAATGAGCAGTTCTTC.

This clone was counted a single time. This chain connects TRBV13 to TRBJ1-1; tentative D call: TRBD1 (6 bases). Germline V gene lookup returns CDR1 PRHDT and CDR2 FYEKMQ (reference sequence). V lost 11 bases, J lost 0 bases, and 7 bases lay in between. This CDR3 is built from 11 residues. The CDR3 DNA sequence: TGTGCCTGGACAGTGAACACTGAAGCTTTCTTT. Translating it yields CAWTVNTEAFF.

J is TRBJ1-3 and V is TRBV19; D is perhaps TRBD1 (5 bases). CDR3 length: 15 residues. Germline V gene data show CDR1 as LNHDA and CDR2 as SQIVND (reference sequence). The V end was cut by 7 bases, the J end by 1 base, with 14 bases between. CDR3: CASTLMAGSGNTIYF. The DNA for the CDR3 is TGTGCCAGTACCCTGATGGCAGGGTCTGGAAACACCATATATTTT.

J is TRBJ2-7 and V is TRBV6-1, with 10 bases fitting TRBD1. The CDR3 consists of 17 residues. Germline CDR1 reads MNHNS; CDR2 reads SASEGT. V shed 4 bases and J 0 bases; nucleotides not matched to a gene: 9. The CDR3 bases are TGTGCCAGCAGTGGGACAGGGGGAATGCGAAGCTCCTACGAGCAGTACTTC. Its protein product is CASSGTGGMRSSYEQYF.

The V call is TRBV6-4, the J call TRBJ2-3; weak D call: TRBD1 (6 bases). Germline lookup yields CDR1 MRHNA and CDR2 SNTAGT. This CDR3 has 15 residues. The V and J ends lost 6 bases and 1 base respectively, with 14 bases between them. CDR3 protein: CASRWTDHCTDTQYF. CDR3 nucleotide sequence: TGTGCCAGCAGGTGGACAGATCATTGCACAGATACGCAGTATTTT.

The chain employs TRBV19 and TRBJ1-5; no reliable D call. V dropped 6 bases and J dropped 2 bases, with 5 bases sitting between them. This CDR3 is 12 amino acids long. Germline V gene sequence: CDR1 LNHDA, CDR2 SQIVND (reference sequence). This CDR3 reads CASRPGNQPQHF. CDR3 nucleotides: TGTGCCAGTAGACCGGGCAATCAGCCCCAGCATTTT.

The CDR3 DNA reads as TGTGCCACCAGCAGAGATCTGAGGGTCACTGAAGCTTTCTTT. It specifies CATSRDLRVTEAFF. J is TRBJ1-1 and V is TRBV15; D call uncertain. The CDR3 extends over 14 amino acids. CDR1 and CDR2 (germline): LNHNV, YYDKDF (reference sequence). V lost 0 bases to trimming and J lost 4 bases, with 9 bases between them.